This T cell receptor beta chain stems from a study of T cell responses to AZD1222 COVID-19 vaccine. The wider study: Second doses that came at about 4 or about 12 weeks were put together. Study-level points and caveats: Nearly half of unique spike-specific TCRs reportedly avoided B.1.351 and B.1.1.7 mutated regions. Spike-spanning, vaccine-associated CD4 TCRs were dominant at 160-218 and 743-854. Donors were chiefly white British, with a greater number of females, and clonal diversity was perhaps underestimated.

Comment on this clone: The antigen is not known.

Germline loops: CDR1 MNHEY, CDR2 SMNVEV (reference sequence). This CDR3 spans 17 amino acids. V was pared by 1 base and J by 4 bases, with 17 bases between. TCRdb's copy holds only in-frame clones and misses some; the assay was immunoSEQ multiplex PCR. The sample has around 150,000 clones; 90% to 95% are singletons. The chain combines TRBV27 with TRBJ1-5; TRBD1 is a possible D gene (6 bases). This TCR came from an adult in good health. Sequences were derived from peripheral blood, sampled on day 0 of AZD1222 vaccination. The CDR3 spells CASSLFGGRIGNQPQHF. In DNA form, the CDR3 reads TGTGCCAGCAGTTTATTTGGGGGGCGAATTGGAAATCAGCCCCAGCATTTT.